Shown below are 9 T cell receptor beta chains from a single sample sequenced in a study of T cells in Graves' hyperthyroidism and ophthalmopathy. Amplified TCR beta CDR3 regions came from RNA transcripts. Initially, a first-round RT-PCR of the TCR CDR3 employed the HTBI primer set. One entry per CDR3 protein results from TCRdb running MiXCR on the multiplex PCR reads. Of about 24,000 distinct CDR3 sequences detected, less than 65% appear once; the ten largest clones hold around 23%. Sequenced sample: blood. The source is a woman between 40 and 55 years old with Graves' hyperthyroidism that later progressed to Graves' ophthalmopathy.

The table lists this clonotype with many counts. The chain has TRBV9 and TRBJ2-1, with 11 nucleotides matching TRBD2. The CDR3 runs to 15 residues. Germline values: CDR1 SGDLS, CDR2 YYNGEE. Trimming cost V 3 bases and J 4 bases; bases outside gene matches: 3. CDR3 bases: TGTGCCAGCAGCGCCGGGACTAGCGGTTACAATGAGCAGTTCTTC. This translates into CASSAGTSGYNEQFF.

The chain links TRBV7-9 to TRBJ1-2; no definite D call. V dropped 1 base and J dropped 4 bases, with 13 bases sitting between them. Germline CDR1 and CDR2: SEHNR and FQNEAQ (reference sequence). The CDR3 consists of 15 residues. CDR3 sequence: CASSLGTGRTYGYTF. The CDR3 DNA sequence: TGTGCCAGCAGCTTAGGTACGGGTCGGACCTATGGCTACACCTTC.

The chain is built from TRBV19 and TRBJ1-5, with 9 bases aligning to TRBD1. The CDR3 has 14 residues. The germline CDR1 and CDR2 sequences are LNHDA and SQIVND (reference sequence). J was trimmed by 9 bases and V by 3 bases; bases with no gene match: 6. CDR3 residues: CASSIDRGKGPQHF. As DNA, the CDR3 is TGTGCCAGTAGTATTGACAGGGGGAAGGGGCCCCAGCATTTT.

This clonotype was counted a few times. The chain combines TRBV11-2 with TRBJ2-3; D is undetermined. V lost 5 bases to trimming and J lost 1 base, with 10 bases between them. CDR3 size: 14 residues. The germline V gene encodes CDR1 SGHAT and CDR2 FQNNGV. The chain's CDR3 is CASSPEMGTDTQYF. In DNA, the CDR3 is TGTGCCAGCAGCCCCGAAATGGGCACAGATACGCAGTATTTT.

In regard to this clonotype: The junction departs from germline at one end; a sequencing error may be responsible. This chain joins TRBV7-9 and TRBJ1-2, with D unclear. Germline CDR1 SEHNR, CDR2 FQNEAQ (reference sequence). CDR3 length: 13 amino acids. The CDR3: CASSFGPNYGYTF. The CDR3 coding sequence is TGCGCCAGCAGCTTCGGGCCTAACTATGGCTACACCTTC.

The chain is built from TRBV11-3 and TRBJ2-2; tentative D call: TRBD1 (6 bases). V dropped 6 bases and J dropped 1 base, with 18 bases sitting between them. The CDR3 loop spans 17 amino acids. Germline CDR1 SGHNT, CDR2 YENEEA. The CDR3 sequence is CASSPNRTVKNTGELFF. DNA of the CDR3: TGTGCCAGCAGTCCTAATAGGACAGTAAAGAACACCGGGGAGCTGTTTTTT.

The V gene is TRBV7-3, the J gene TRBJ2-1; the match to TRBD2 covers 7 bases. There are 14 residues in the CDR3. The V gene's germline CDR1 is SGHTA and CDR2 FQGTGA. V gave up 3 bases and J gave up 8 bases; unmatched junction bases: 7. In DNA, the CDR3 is TGTGCCAGCAGCTTTGGCGGGGGTGGGGATGAGCAGTTCTTC. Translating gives CASSFGGGGDEQFF.

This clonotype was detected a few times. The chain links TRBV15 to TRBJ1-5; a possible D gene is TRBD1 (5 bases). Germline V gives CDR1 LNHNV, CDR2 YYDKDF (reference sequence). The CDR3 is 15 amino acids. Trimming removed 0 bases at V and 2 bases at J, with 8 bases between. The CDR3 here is CATSRDPRGNQPQHF. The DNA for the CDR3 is TGTGCCACCAGCAGAGATCCCAGGGGCAATCAGCCCCAGCATTTT.

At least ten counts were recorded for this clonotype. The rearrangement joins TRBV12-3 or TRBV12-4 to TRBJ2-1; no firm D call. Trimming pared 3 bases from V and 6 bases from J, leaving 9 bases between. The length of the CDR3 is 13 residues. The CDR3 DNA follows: TGTGCCAGCAGTTTGTTACTGATCAATGAGCAGTTCTTC. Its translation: CASSLLLINEQFF.